These T cell receptor beta chains were read from a single sample in a study of T-cell memory formation after mild COVID-19. TCRdb reprocessed the 5' RACE reads via MiXCR and lists one record per CDR3 protein. The sample consists of 300,000 to 400,000 distinct CDR3 sequences, approximately 15% of them appearing once. Source material: PBMCs or a T cell subset sorted from them (not recorded which). The receptors here all came from a man aged 18 to 30 who had mild COVID-19 (a few samples of this study predate the infection). Cell type and time point are not known. Both conserved end residues are part of each CDR3. Each record gives: J gene, V gene, D gene, clone size, CDR3 DNA, CDR3 protein. D genes are given only for firm matches. A clone size is listed for some rows: how often the clone was seen (once, few, many), or a class if it is expanded.

TRBJ2-5,TRBV7-8,TRBD1,few,TGTGCCAGCAGCTTATTTGTGGCAGGGGGCGCAGGGACCCAGTACTTC,CASSLFVAGGAGTQYF
TRBJ2-2,TRBV5-5,-,-,TGTGCCAGCAGCTTGGTAGTATCCACCGGGGAGCTGTTTTTT,CASSLVVSTGELFF
TRBJ2-2,TRBV4-3,-,-,TGCGCCAGCAGCTTCGGACTGTCCTGGGGCACCGGGGAGCTGTTTTTT,CASSFGLSWGTGELFF
TRBJ2-3,TRBV4-2,TRBD1,few,TGTGCCAGCAGCCAAGAAGGATGGGGGACAGGGGGCACAGATACGCAGTATTTT,CASSQEGWGTGGTDTQYF
TRBJ2-2,TRBV7-8,-,few,TGTGCCAGCAGCTTATACTTTACAGGATCGAACACCGGGGAGCTGTTTTTT,CASSLYFTGSNTGELFF
TRBJ2-3,TRBV5-1,-,-,TGCGCCAGCAGCTGGGGGTCGGGAGATACGCAGTATTTT,CASSWGSGDTQYF
TRBJ1-1,TRBV6-2/TRBV6-3,-,few,TGTGCCAGCAGCCAGGGGTCCACTGAAGCTTTCTTT,CASSQGSTEAFF
TRBJ1-2,TRBV9,-,few,TGTGCCAGCAGCGTAGCTTCCGCATCTCGAGATGGCTACACCTTC,CASSVASASRDGYTF
TRBJ1-2,TRBV7-9,-,-,TGTGCCAGCAGCTTAGCGGGGCAGGGAAAAAAAGTTGTGTACACCTTC,CASSLAGQGKKVVYTF
TRBJ1-1,TRBV4-1,-,-,TGCGACAGCAGCCGAGAGGCCGTTCTACAGGCGTTGAACACTGAAGCTTTCTTT,CDSSREAVLQALNTEAFF
TRBJ2-1,TRBV5-1,TRBD2,few,TGCGCCAGCAGCTTGGGTTCTAGCGGACTCTTAGGGCCCCAGTTCTTC,CASSLGSSGLLGPQFF
TRBJ2-3,TRBV7-9,-,-,TGTGCCAGCAGCTCTACTCGCACAGATACGCAGTATTTT,CASSSTRTDTQYF
TRBJ2-3,TRBV29-1,TRBD1,many,TGCAGCGTTATAAAGTCCGGGACAGGGGGCGTAGATACGCAGTATTTT,CSVIKSGTGGVDTQYF
TRBJ2-5,TRBV7-3,TRBD2,many,TGTGCCAGCAGCTTAACCGGGGGGAGTTCTCGGGAGACCCAGTACTTC,CASSLTGGSSRETQYF
TRBJ2-2,TRBV7-3,-,-,TGTGCCAGCAGCGGTACAGCAACCGGGGAGCTGTTTTTT,CASSGTATGELFF
TRBJ1-3,TRBV9,TRBD1,-,TGTGCCAGCACCCCAGGGGGTGGAAACACCATATATTTT,CASTPGGGNTIYF
TRBJ2-5,TRBV3-1,-,-,TGTGCCAGCAGCCAACGGATCCAAGAGACCCAGTACTTC,CASSQRIQETQYF
TRBJ2-2,TRBV7-3,-,few,TGTGCCAGCAGCTTCGGTCCGGGGAGGAACACCGGGGAGCTGTTTTTT,CASSFGPGRNTGELFF
TRBJ1-2,TRBV5-5,-,-,TGTGCCAGCAGCCCGTCGGAGGGACACTTTAACTATGGCTACACCTTC,CASSPSEGHFNYGYTF
TRBJ1-1,TRBV28,-,few,TGTGCCAGCCGCTCTGGGGGTGATACTGAAGCTTTCTTT,CASRSGGDTEAFF
TRBJ2-2,TRBV6-6,TRBD2,-,TGTGCCAGCAGCCCACGGGTAGCGGGGGCGAGGGGGGAGCTGTTTTTT,CASSPRVAGARGELFF
TRBJ2-5,TRBV20-1,-,-,TGCAGTGCTAGCAATTCCGAGACCCAGTACTTC,CSASNSETQYF
TRBJ2-5,TRBV3-1,TRBD2,-,TGTGCCAGCAGCCAAGACACTAGCGGAATCCGGGAGACCCAGTACTTC,CASSQDTSGIRETQYF
TRBJ2-1,TRBV20-1,TRBD2,few,TGCAGTGCTAGAGGAGGAGTAGCGGGGGTCTCCTACAATGAGCAGTTCTTC,CSARGGVAGVSYNEQFF
TRBJ2-7,TRBV5-6,-,-,TGTGCCAGCAGCTTGGCCAATTGGCGCGAGCAGTACTTC,CASSLANWREQYF
TRBJ2-3,TRBV27,TRBD2,few,TGTGCCAGCAGTTTATTGGGTAGCGGGGGCACAGATACGCAGTATTTT,CASSLLGSGGTDTQYF
TRBJ2-1,TRBV7-2,-,-,TGTGCCAGCAGCTTAGTTAGCAGGGGGGCATACAATGAGCAGTTCTTC,CASSLVSRGAYNEQFF
TRBJ2-5,TRBV18,-,many,TGTGCCACCCTGAGCGAGGGCCAAGAGACCCAGTACTTC,CATLSEGQETQYF
TRBJ2-4,TRBV15,-,once,TGTGCCACCAGCAGAGAGGGGGCAGGGGAAAACATTCAGTACTTC,CATSREGAGENIQYF
TRBJ2-5,TRBV7-2,TRBD2,many,TGTGCCAGCAGCCTAGGGCTTACTAGCGGGGGGGCTGGAGAGACCCAGTACTTC,CASSLGLTSGGAGETQYF
TRBJ1-1,TRBV20-1,-,many,TGCAGTGTGAATGTGGGCGCGAACACTGAAGCTTTCTTT,CSVNVGANTEAFF
TRBJ2-1,TRBV7-2,TRBD2,few,TGTGCCAGCAGCTTAGTCCATTCTAGCGGGGGGGCCGCCTACAATGAGCAGTTCTTC,CASSLVHSSGGAAYNEQFF
TRBJ2-1,TRBV7-6,-,-,TGTGCCAGCAGCCCCCAGGGGGGCGAGCAGTTCTTC,CASSPQGGEQFF
TRBJ1-6,TRBV18,TRBD1,-,TGTGCCAGCTCGCGGGACAGCCGTTGGGGATCACCCCTCCACTTT,CASSRDSRWGSPLHF
TRBJ2-1,TRBV5-1,TRBD2,-,TGCGCCAGCAGCTGGGGGGGAACCGCGATCGATGAGCAGTTCTTC,CASSWGGTAIDEQFF
TRBJ1-3,TRBV29-1,TRBD1,-,TGCAGCGCCGGGATACAGGGGTTCTCTGGAAACACCATATATTTT,CSAGIQGFSGNTIYF
TRBJ2-5,TRBV12-3/TRBV12-4,-,few,TGTGCCAGCACCGTGGGCGGCTCATACCAAGAGACCCAGTACTTC,CASTVGGSYQETQYF
TRBJ1-3,TRBV5-1,-,few,TGCGCCAGCAGCACGACAGTCTCTGGAAACACCATATATTTT,CASSTTVSGNTIYF
TRBJ1-5,TRBV6-6,-,few,TGTGCCAGCAGCCTCGCTCAGGGTATGCGCAATCAGCCCCAGCATTTT,CASSLAQGMRNQPQHF
TRBJ1-2,TRBV27,TRBD1,-,TGTGCCAGCTCGGATACTCCGGGCAGGGGGGTCTATGGCTACACCTTC,CASSDTPGRGVYGYTF
TRBJ1-3,TRBV5-6,-,-,TGTGCCAGCACCAGACCGGGTGGTTCCGGAAACACCATATATTTT,CASTRPGGSGNTIYF
TRBJ2-5,TRBV27,TRBD1,many,TGTGCCAGCAGTTTACGAGGGGGCCTCGAGACCCAGTACTTC,CASSLRGGLETQYF
TRBJ2-2,TRBV12-3/TRBV12-4,-,-,TGTGCCAGCAGTTCCCTGGACCAAGCCGGGGAGCTGTTTTTT,CASSSLDQAGELFF
TRBJ2-3,TRBV7-2,-,few,TGTGCCAGCAGCCCCCGGACGGGTTTTCGCACAGATACGCAGTATTTT,CASSPRTGFRTDTQYF
TRBJ2-5,TRBV20-1,-,few,TGCAGTGCTAGAGTAGGTCGTATAGAGACCCAGTACTTC,CSARVGRIETQYF